These 20 T cell receptor beta chains came from one sample sequenced in a study of long-term antiretroviral therapy in people with HIV. Version v3.0 of the immunoSEQ assay was performed at survey level. Using immunoSEQ multiplex PCR, the repertoire was profiled, and TCRdb retains in-frame clones only, with some absent. Found here are over 35,000 clones, about 95% of them singletons; the top ten hold roughly 2.2%. The material was unsorted PBMCs, obtained 9 to 9.5 years after starting antiretroviral therapy. The receptors were gathered from a young man with HIV.

V usage is TRBV11-2 and J usage is TRBJ2-5, with D perhaps TRBD1 (6 bases). CDR1 SGHAT and CDR2 FQNNGV come from the germline V gene. This CDR3 has 16 amino acids. With 0 bases removed from V and 3 bases from J, the gap between germline ends came to 14 bases. DNA of the CDR3: TGTGCCAGCAGCTTAGAATCACAGGGTAGGAAAGAGACCCAGTACTTC. Residues: CASSLESQGRKETQYF.

The rearrangement uses TRBV6-5 and TRBJ2-2; the D call may be TRBD1 or TRBD2 (6 bases each). Germline V gene data show CDR1 as MNHEY and CDR2 as SVGAGI. Trimming removed 10 bases at V and 3 bases at J, with 18 bases between. This CDR3 has 15 residues. DNA of the CDR3: TGTGCCACCCACGGTTGGGGGGCCGACACCGGGGAGCTGTTTTTT. It translates to CATHGWGADTGELFF.

The rearrangement links TRBV7-9 to TRBJ1-5; D gene ambiguous. Germline V gene lookup returns CDR1 SEHNR and CDR2 FQNEAQ (reference sequence). This CDR3 comprises 14 residues. Trimming stripped 0 bases from V and 6 bases from J, with 9 bases between. The DNA of the CDR3 is TGTGCCAGCAGCTTAGCTGGGTTTGGTCAGCCCCAGCATTTT. Translated: CASSLAGFGQPQHF.

V is TRBV20-1 and J is TRBJ2-5, with D unresolved. Trimming removed 0 bases at V and 4 bases at J, with 3 bases between. Germline V gene lookup returns CDR1 DFQATT and CDR2 SNEGSKA (reference sequence). The CDR3 is 11 amino acids. CDR3 in DNA: TGCAGTGCTAGAGAGGGAGAGACCCAGTACTTC. Protein product: CSAREGETQYF.

The gene calls are TRBV7-8 and TRBJ1-2; D call uncertain. The ends were cut back, 0 bases at V and 3 bases at J, with 11 bases in the middle. Germline V gives CDR1 SGHVS, CDR2 FQNEAQ. CDR3 length: 15 residues. DNA for the CDR3: TGTGCCAGCAGCTTAGCGACCGGAAGCGACTATGGCTACACCTTC. This translates into CASSLATGSDYGYTF.

The rearrangement joins TRBV9 to TRBJ2-3; 8 positions match TRBD2. The CDR3 spans 14 residues. J was trimmed by 14 bases and V by 4 bases; bases with no gene match: 15. Germline V lookup: CDR1 SGDLS, CDR2 YYNGEE. The CDR3 coding sequence is TGTGCCAGCAGCCCACAGAGCGGGGGCCCAGCAGGGTATTTT. This encodes CASSPQSGGPAGYF.

This sequence joins TRBV7-2 and TRBJ2-7, with D perhaps TRBD2 (6 bases). The V and J ends lost 4 bases and 2 bases respectively, with 9 bases between them. The CDR3 is made up of 13 amino acids. Germline CDR1 is SGHTA and CDR2 is FQGNSA. The CDR3 spells CASSWRDPYEQYF. Here the CDR3 DNA reads TGTGCCAGCAGCTGGCGGGATCCCTACGAGCAGTACTTC. Complete variable domain (other parts from reference TRBV7-2 and TRBJ2-7): GAGVSQSPSNKVTEKGKDVELRCDPISGHTALYWYRQSLGQGLEFLIYFQGNSAPDKSGLPSDRFSAERTGGSVSTLTIQRTQQEDSAVYLCASSWRDPYEQYFGPGTRLTVT.

The chain carries TRBV10-3 and TRBJ2-2, with D perhaps assigned TRBD1 or TRBD2 (5 bases each). Trimming cost V 10 bases and J 4 bases, with 16 bases left between them. The CDR3 has 14 amino acids. Germline V gene lookup returns CDR1 ENHRY and CDR2 SYGVKD. The CDR3: CATEGTGVTGELFF. Here the CDR3 DNA reads TGTGCCACCGAGGGAACAGGCGTCACCGGGGAGCTGTTTTTT.

Only a few counts were recorded for this clone. The V call is TRBV11-1, the J call TRBJ2-1, with D perhaps TRBD1 (6 bases). The CDR3 totals 18 residues. V was trimmed by 4 bases and J by 5 bases, leaving 24 bases between them. Per the germline V gene, CDR1 is SGHAT and CDR2 is FQDESV (reference sequence). CDR3 coding DNA: TGTGCCAGCAGCTCAACAGGGTCGGGTACCCTAAAAAACAATGAGCAGTTCTTC. As protein: CASSSTGSGTLKNNEQFF.

V gene TRBV6-5 combines with J gene TRBJ1-2; D is possibly TRBD1 (6 bases). Germline assignment: CDR1 MNHEY and CDR2 SVGAGI. Trimming removed 7 bases at V and 6 bases at J, with 12 bases between. The CDR3 runs 12 residues. CDR3 nucleotides: TGTGCCAGCACAACAGGGTTGGATGGCTACACCTTC. Protein sequence: CASTTGLDGYTF.

This sequence joins TRBV9 and TRBJ2-3; 10 nucleotides align to TRBD2. J was trimmed by 0 bases and V by 5 bases; bases with no gene match: 3. Germline loops: CDR1 SGDLS, CDR2 YYNGEE. The CDR3 length is 15 residues. CDR3 region: CASRPSGGSTDTQYF. The CDR3 coding sequence is TGTGCCAGCAGACCTAGCGGGGGTAGCACAGATACGCAGTATTTT. Together with reference TRBV9 and TRBJ2-3, the CDR3 gives the full variable domain: DSGVTQTPKHLITATGQRVTLRCSPRSGDLSVYWYQQSLDQGLQFLIQYYNGEERAKGNILERFSAQQFPDLHSELNLSSLELGDSALYFCASRPSGGSTDTQYFGPGTRLTVL.

V is TRBV5-1 and J is TRBJ2-6, with unresolved D. Germline assignment: CDR1 SGHRS and CDR2 YFSETQ. Trimming shortened V by 9 bases and J by 0 bases, and 19 bases separated the two germline ends. The CDR3 sequence is 17 residues long. The CDR3 sequence: CATHPGPLFSGANVLTF. CDR3 nucleotide sequence: TGCGCCACCCACCCAGGTCCCCTTTTCTCTGGGGCCAACGTCCTGACTTTC.

The chain uses TRBV4-1 and TRBJ1-1, with 7 bases aligning to TRBD1. Losses at the gene ends were 1 base for V and 8 bases for J; bases not matched to a gene: 7. Germline-derived CDR1 and CDR2 are MGHRA and YSYEKL. This CDR3 spans 14 amino acids. CDR3 in amino acids: CASSQGGQVTEAFF. The CDR3 DNA is TGCGCCAGCAGCCAAGGAGGACAGGTCACGGAAGCTTTCTTT.

J is TRBJ2-5 and V is TRBV7-9; no clear D gene. V was pared by 3 bases and J by 2 bases, with 10 bases between. Germline loops: CDR1 SEHNR, CDR2 FQNEAQ (reference sequence). This CDR3 has 14 residues. This CDR3 reads CASSFASEQETQYF. The CDR3, as DNA: TGTGCCAGCAGCTTTGCGTCAGAACAAGAGACCCAGTACTTC.

The CDR3 coding sequence is TGCGCCAGCAGCTCAGGGACATCGGGTTTTAATGAAAAACTGTTTTTT. Residues: CASSSGTSGFNEKLFF. V gene TRBV5-1 combines with J gene TRBJ1-4, with D possibly matching TRBD1 (6 bases). The CDR3 length is 16 residues. V dropped 3 bases and J dropped 4 bases, with 16 bases sitting between them. Germline values: CDR1 SGHRS, CDR2 YFSETQ.

The chain recombines TRBV5-6 with TRBJ1-1, with D maybe TRBD1 (5 bases). The CDR3 consists of 15 residues. In germline, CDR1 is SGHDT, CDR2 YYEEEE. Trimming removed 0 bases from V and 1 base from J, with 10 bases in between. The CDR3 sequence: CASSLGSTGNTEAFF. The CDR3 DNA sequence: TGTGCCAGCAGCTTGGGATCAACAGGGAACACTGAAGCTTTCTTT.

The DNA of the CDR3 is TGTGCCAGCAGCGTAGGGGGGGACTCAGATACGCAGTATTTT. This sequence encodes CASSVGGDSDTQYF. The gene calls are TRBV9 and TRBJ2-3; D may be TRBD2 (6 bases). Trimming took 0 bases from V and 4 from J, leaving 9 bases between them. Germline V gene lookup returns CDR1 SGDLS and CDR2 YYNGEE. This CDR3 is 14 amino acids long. The full variable domain, in which reference TRBV9 and TRBJ2-3 provide the parts outside the CDR3, is DSGVTQTPKHLITATGQRVTLRCSPRSGDLSVYWYQQSLDQGLQFLIQYYNGEERAKGNILERFSAQQFPDLHSELNLSSLELGDSALYFCASSVGGDSDTQYFGPGTRLTVL.

The chain has TRBV10-3 and TRBJ1-6, with a possible D match to TRBD1 (5 bases). Germline V CDR1 and CDR2: ENHRY, SYGVKD. V dropped 3 bases and J dropped 1 base, with 13 bases sitting between them. The CDR3 extends over 17 amino acids. The CDR3 here is CAISDTGGGSYNSPLHF. DNA of the CDR3: TGTGCCATCAGTGACACCGGGGGTGGGTCCTATAATTCACCCCTCCACTTT.

The chain couples TRBV29-1 to TRBJ2-6; no clear D gene. This CDR3 has 13 residues. The germline V gene encodes CDR1 SQVTM and CDR2 ANQGSEA. V lost 3 bases, J lost 0 bases, and 3 bases lay in between. CDR3: CSVDFSGANVLTF. The CDR3 DNA reads TGCAGCGTTGACTTCTCTGGGGCCAACGTCCTGACTTTC.

The chain uses TRBV4-2 and TRBJ1-2, with D possibly TRBD1 on 6 matching bases. Between the trimmed V and J ends, which lost 6 bases and 2 bases, there was a span of 10 bases. Germline lookup yields CDR1 LGHNA and CDR2 YNFKEQ. The CDR3 has 13 amino acids. The chain's CDR3 is CASSSTGNYGYTF. CDR3 bases: TGTGCCAGCAGTTCCACAGGGAACTATGGCTACACCTTC.